This T cell receptor (beta chain) comes out of a study of beta chain features in type 1 diabetes. Overall study results and limits: Type 1 diabetes patients had TCRB CDR3s that were shorter (moderately but significantly so) in all four CD4+ subsets.

The germline V gene has CDR1 SGHRS and CDR2 YFSETQ. This CDR3 region has 16 residues. The V and J ends lost 0 bases and 6 bases respectively, with 18 bases between them. The whole isolated RNA underwent reverse transcription, so sequencing captured expressed TCRB transcripts. TCRdb's table, derived via immunoSEQ multiplex PCR, lists solely in-frame clones and lacks some. This sample yields about 390,000 clones, of which 9.5% to 10% are seen a single time; about 0.64% belongs to the top ten. Details on this clone: Its antigen remains unknown.

This clonotype was sampled from a man aged 25-45 years with type 1 diabetes. The genes are TRBV5-1 and TRBJ1-2, with TRBD1 as a possible D gene (6 bases). Material for sequencing was central memory CD4+ T cells from blood. The CDR3 reads CASSLVGGGVMDGYTF. The CDR3 DNA reads TGCGCCAGCAGCTTGGTTGGAGGGGGAGTCATGGATGGCTACACCTTC.